The 10 T cell receptor beta chains below come from one sample, sequenced in a study of T-cell memory formation after mild COVID-19. MiXCR, applied by TCRdb to the 5' RACE reads, yields one record per CDR3 protein. The data show about 390,000 distinct CDR3 sequences, with about 16% seen just once and roughly 21% held by the top ten. Material: PBMCs or a T cell subset sorted from them (not recorded which). The receptor set was obtained from a man aged 18 to 30 who had mild COVID-19 (a few samples of this study predate the infection). Cell type and time point are not known.

This clonotype came up a few times. The genes are TRBV6-5 and TRBJ2-3, with D uncertain. CDR3 length equals 13 residues. V was clipped by 4 bases and J by 8 bases, with 13 bases between them. Germline CDR1 MNHEY, CDR2 SVGAGI. The CDR3 DNA reads as TGTGCCAGCAGTTTATCCCGTACGGGTACGCAGTATTTT. Residues: CASSLSRTGTQYF.

This clonotype came up a few times. The CDR3 loop reads CAISPLPGVPSGNTIYF. The CDR3 region has the DNA TGTGCCATCAGTCCCTTGCCAGGGGTTCCCTCTGGAAACACCATATATTTT. V gene TRBV10-3 combines with J gene TRBJ1-3, with a weak D call TRBD1 (6 bases). This CDR3 has 17 amino acids. V was trimmed by 5 bases and J by 0 bases, leaving 17 bases between them. Germline loops: CDR1 ENHRY, CDR2 SYGVKD.

CDR3 nucleotide sequence: TGTGCCAGCAGCCAAGACTCGAGGGGTTGGAGCACTGAAGCTTTCTTT. This encodes CASSQDSRGWSTEAFF. The chain has TRBV4-2 and TRBJ1-1; maybe TRBD1 (5 bases). The V and J ends lost 0 bases and 4 bases respectively, with 15 bases between them. The CDR3 runs to 16 residues. Germline CDR1 LGHNA, CDR2 YNFKEQ.

This clonotype showed up many times. The CDR3, as DNA: TGTGCCAGCAGTTACTTCAGGGTGCTGAGGCCTGGGGCCAACGTCCTGACTTTC. This sequence encodes CASSYFRVLRPGANVLTF. The chain couples TRBV6-2 or TRBV6-3 to TRBJ2-6; D possibly corresponds to TRBD1 (5 bases). With 1 base removed from V and 2 bases from J, the gap between germline ends came to 15 bases. The CDR3 is made up of 18 amino acids. The V gene's germline CDR1 is MNHEY and CDR2 SVGEGT.

The chain employs TRBV6-6 and TRBJ1-1; 7 nucleotides align to TRBD1. V lost 6 bases and J lost 0; bases outside the gene matches: 7. The CDR3 runs to 15 residues. Germline CDR1 MNHNY, CDR2 SVGAGI (reference sequence). In DNA form, the CDR3 reads TGTGCCAGCAGCCTCAGGACAGGCATGAACACTGAAGCTTTCTTT. Translated, it gives CASSLRTGMNTEAFF.

The chain has TRBV5-1 and TRBJ1-2; D ambiguous. V was trimmed by 4 bases and J by 6 bases, leaving 16 bases between them. Germline assignment: CDR1 SGHRS and CDR2 YFSETQ. There are 14 residues in the CDR3. In DNA form, the CDR3 reads TGCGCCAGCAGCCCCCGGGAGGGCGGTCATGGCTACACCTTC. It codes for CASSPREGGHGYTF. Looking up the rest from reference TRBV5-1 and TRBJ1-2 gives the full variable domain: KAGVTQTPRYLIKTRGQQVTLSCSPISGHRSVSWYQQTPGQGLQFLFEYFSETQRNKGNFPGRFSGRQFSNSRSEMNVSTLELGDSALYLCASSPREGGHGYTFGSGTRLTVV.

The sample holds a few counts of this clonotype. This sequence joins TRBV25-1 and TRBJ2-1; 7 positions agree with TRBD2. Germline V gives CDR1 MGHDK, CDR2 SYGVNS. The CDR3 contains 15 residues. Trimming removed 6 bases from V and 2 bases from J; junction bases left unmatched: 7. The CDR3 nucleotides are TGTGCCAGCAGCCTGGGGGAGGGGACCTACAATGAGCAGTTCTTC. This gives the protein CASSLGEGTYNEQFF. Complete variable domain (other parts from reference TRBV25-1 and TRBJ2-1): EADIYQTPRYLVIGTGKKITLECSQTMGHDKMYWYQQDPGMELHLIHYSYGVNSTEKGDLSSESTVSRIRTEHFPLTLESARPSHTSQYLCASSLGEGTYNEQFFGPGTRLTVL.

The rearrangement uses TRBV4-2 and TRBJ1-2, with a possible D match to TRBD1 (5 bases). Looked up from germline, CDR1 is LGHNA and CDR2 is YNFKEQ. The CDR3 sequence is 15 residues long. Trimming left V 5 bases short and J 0 bases short, with 13 bases between. The CDR3 DNA sequence: TGTGCCAGCAGCACCCGGGACGGTCCTAACTATGGCTACACCTTC. Amino acids: CASSTRDGPNYGYTF.

The chain links TRBV7-2 to TRBJ1-5; no firm D call. V was cut by 4 bases and J by 0 bases, with 7 bases left in between. Looked up from germline, CDR1 is SGHTA and CDR2 is FQGNSA. The CDR3 sequence is 14 residues long. CDR3 amino acids: CASSSRYSNQPQHF. CDR3 nucleotides: TGTGCCAGCAGCTCGCGGTATAGCAATCAGCCCCAGCATTTT.

This clonotype was recorded at least ten times. The rearrangement joins TRBV5-4 to TRBJ2-2; D remains ambiguous. The germline V gene has CDR1 SGHNT and CDR2 YYREEE (reference sequence). V lost 6 bases, J lost 0 bases, and 9 bases lay in between. This CDR3 spans 14 amino acids. CDR3 in amino acids: CASNPAPNTGELFF. The CDR3, as DNA: TGTGCCAGCAACCCGGCCCCGAACACCGGGGAGCTGTTTTTT.